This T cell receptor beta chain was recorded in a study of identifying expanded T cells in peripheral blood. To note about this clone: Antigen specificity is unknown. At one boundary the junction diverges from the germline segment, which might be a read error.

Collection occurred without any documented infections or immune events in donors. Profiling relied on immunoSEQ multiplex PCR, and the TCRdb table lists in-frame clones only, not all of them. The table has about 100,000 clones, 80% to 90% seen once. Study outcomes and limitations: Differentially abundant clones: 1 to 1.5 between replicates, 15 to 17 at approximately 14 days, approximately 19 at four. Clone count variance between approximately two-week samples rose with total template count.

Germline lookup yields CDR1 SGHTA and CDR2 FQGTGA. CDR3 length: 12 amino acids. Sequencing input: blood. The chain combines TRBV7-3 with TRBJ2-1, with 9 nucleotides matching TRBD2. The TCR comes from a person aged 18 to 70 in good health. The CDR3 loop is CASSFSGTSPIF. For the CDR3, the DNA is TGTGCCAGCAGCTTTTCCGGGACTAGCCCTATCTTC.